The 24 T cell receptor beta chains below all came from one sample that was sequenced in a study of T-cell memory formation after mild COVID-19. TCRdb analysed the 5' RACE reads with MiXCR anew, one entry per CDR3 protein. This table has just under 550,000 distinct CDR3 sequences, roughly 21% appearing once. Sequences were obtained from PBMCs or a T cell subset sorted from them (not recorded which). Receptors originate from an adult woman who had mild COVID-19 (a few samples of this study predate the infection). Cell type and time point are not known.

This clonotype occurred a few times. V gene TRBV5-1 combines with J gene TRBJ2-1, with TRBD1 matching over 10 bases. CDR1 is SGHRS and CDR2 is YFSETQ in the germline V gene. Germline trimming cut 2 bases from V and 5 bases from J; bases unmatched to any gene: 1. This CDR3 is built from 14 residues. CDR3 bases: TGCGCCAGCAGCTTAGGGACAGGGGACAATGAGCAGTTCTTC. The encoded protein is CASSLGTGDNEQFF. Based on the CDR3 plus reference TRBV5-1 and TRBJ2-1, the full variable domain is KAGVTQTPRYLIKTRGQQVTLSCSPISGHRSVSWYQQTPGQGLQFLFEYFSETQRNKGNFPGRFSGRQFSNSRSEMNVSTLELGDSALYLCASSLGTGDNEQFFGPGTRLTVL.

A few counts support this clonotype. This chain links TRBV7-8 with TRBJ2-2; 7 nucleotides match TRBD2. With V trimmed by 5 bases and J by 0 bases, 6 bases remained unmatched. The length of the CDR3 is 16 residues. Germline CDR1 and CDR2: SGHVS and FQNEAQ. CDR3 DNA: TGTGCCAGCAGCGACCGGGACTACCCGAACACCGGGGAGCTGTTTTTT. Encoded protein: CASSDRDYPNTGELFF.

The chain couples TRBV7-2 to TRBJ2-1; TRBD2 aligns across 13 bases. With 3 bases clipped from V and 5 bases from J, the junction kept 7 bases outside the gene matches. The CDR3 is made up of 17 amino acids. Germline V gene lookup returns CDR1 SGHTA and CDR2 FQGNSA. CDR3 nucleotide sequence: TGTGCCAGCAGCTTCTTCCGGACTAGCGGGAGCCACAATGAGCAGTTCTTC. This codes for CASSFFRTSGSHNEQFF.

The rearrangement uses TRBV29-1 and TRBJ2-1; 10 nucleotides agree with TRBD1. Unmatched junction bases numbered 9, after V lost 2 bases and J lost 8 bases. This CDR3 comprises 15 residues. Germline loops: CDR1 SQVTM, CDR2 ANQGSEA. CDR3 DNA sequence: TGCAGCGTTGAACCCCGGGACAGGGGTAAATATGAGCAGTTCTTC. This gives the protein CSVEPRDRGKYEQFF.

The V and J genes are TRBV10-3 and TRBJ2-5; D is perhaps TRBD1 (6 bases). Germline lookup yields CDR1 ENHRY and CDR2 SYGVKD. The CDR3 is 13 amino acids. The ends were cut back, 4 bases at V and 1 base at J, with 7 bases in the middle. For the CDR3, the DNA is TGTGCCATCAGTGTGGGGGCCCAAGAGACCCAGTACTTC. Its protein is CAISVGAQETQYF.

This clonotype was picked up a small number of times. V usage is TRBV7-9 and J usage is TRBJ1-5; D call uncertain. Germline CDR1 reads SEHNR; CDR2 reads FQNEAQ (reference sequence). This CDR3 contains 13 residues. Trimming shortened V by 4 bases and J by 5 bases, and 9 bases separated the two germline ends. CDR3 coding DNA: TGTGCCAGCAGCTCCGAAGGCCATCAGCCCCAGCATTTT. Amino acid sequence: CASSSEGHQPQHF.

The genes are TRBV7-9 and TRBJ1-1, with D unresolved. The length of the CDR3 is 13 residues. The V end was cut by 5 bases, the J end by 1 base, with 8 bases between. The germline V gene encodes CDR1 SEHNR and CDR2 FQNEAQ (reference sequence). The CDR3 coding sequence is TGTGCCAGCAGCGTGTCACAGAACACTGAAGCTTTCTTT. Its protein is CASSVSQNTEAFF.

The sample holds a few counts of this clonotype. The V call is TRBV7-2, the J call TRBJ2-1; no firm D call. V was pared by 5 bases and J by 10 bases, with 18 bases between. The CDR3 sequence is 14 residues long. CDR1 and CDR2 (germline): SGHTA, FQGNSA. The CDR3 DNA sequence: TGTGCCAGCAGCCCTTTTAAGGTCCAAAGCGAGCAGTTCTTC. Its protein is CASSPFKVQSEQFF.

This clonotype was seen more than once but under ten times. This rearrangement joins TRBV7-3 to TRBJ2-1; D gene ambiguous. CDR3 size: 14 residues. From germline, CDR1 is SGHTA and CDR2 FQGTGA. The V gene lost 5 bases and the J gene lost 3 bases, with 11 bases spanning the gap. CDR3: CASSARLGYNEQFF. The CDR3 nucleotides are TGTGCCAGCAGCGCCCGACTCGGCTACAATGAGCAGTTCTTC.

This clonotype was seen a few times. The J gene is TRBJ2-1, the V gene TRBV5-1; D call uncertain. The V gene's germline CDR1 is SGHRS and CDR2 YFSETQ. The CDR3 consists of 15 residues. The germline V and J ends were trimmed by 0 bases and 2 bases, with 9 bases remaining between them. The CDR3 DNA is TGCGCCAGCAGCTTGGGCGATTCTACCTACAATGAGCAGTTCTTC. This sequence encodes CASSLGDSTYNEQFF. Combining the CDR3 with reference TRBV5-1 and TRBJ2-1 gives the whole variable domain KAGVTQTPRYLIKTRGQQVTLSCSPISGHRSVSWYQQTPGQGLQFLFEYFSETQRNKGNFPGRFSGRQFSNSRSEMNVSTLELGDSALYLCASSLGDSTYNEQFFGPGTRLTVL.

CDR3 DNA: TGTGCCAGCAGCCCGATGGGAGGGGATAGCAATCAGCCCCAGCATTTT. Its protein is CASSPMGGDSNQPQHF. The V call is TRBV5-5, the J call TRBJ1-5; D possibly corresponds to TRBD1 (5 bases). Germline V gene data show CDR1 as SGHKS and CDR2 as YYEKEE (reference sequence). The V end lost 4 bases, the J end lost 0 bases, and 14 bases lay between the germline ends. The CDR3 runs to 16 residues.

This clonotype turned up a few times. V and J are TRBV20-1 and TRBJ1-3; D remains ambiguous. Germline V gives CDR1 DFQATT, CDR2 SNEGSKA (reference sequence). The CDR3 consists of 11 residues. The germline V and J ends were trimmed by 6 bases and 4 bases, with 7 bases remaining between them. The DNA for the CDR3 is TGCAGTGCAGCAGCCGGAAACACCATATATTTT. Translation gives CSAAAGNTIYF.

The chain employs TRBV7-2 and TRBJ2-5, with 9 bases that match TRBD1. Germline CDR1 is SGHTA and CDR2 is FQGNSA. The V and J ends lost 5 bases and 4 bases, in that order; junction bases with no gene match: 5. This CDR3 contains 14 residues. CDR3 region: CASSPGQGPETQYF. CDR3 DNA: TGTGCCAGCAGCCCGGGACAGGGACCAGAGACCCAGTACTTC.

This clonotype occurred a few times. The genes are TRBV4-1 and TRBJ2-1; D is unresolved. This CDR3 is built from 16 residues. CDR1 MGHRA and CDR2 YSYEKL come from the germline V gene. The V gene lost 1 base and the J gene lost 2 bases, with 12 bases spanning the gap. The CDR3 reads CASSQVPRQTYNEQFF. For the CDR3, the DNA is TGCGCCAGCAGCCAAGTACCCAGGCAGACCTACAATGAGCAGTTCTTC.

A few counts support this clonotype. An end of the junction differs from the germline gene, which may be a read error. This sequence joins TRBV7-6 and TRBJ2-1; TRBD2 matches at 10 bases. CDR1 is SGHVS, CDR2 FNYEAQ, per germline. The CDR3 loop spans 14 amino acids. In nucleotides, the CDR3 is TGTGCCAGCAGTTTAGGACTAGCGGTGAATGAGCAGTTCTTC. Translating it yields CASSLGLAVNEQFF. Using reference TRBV7-6 and TRBJ2-1 for the parts outside the CDR3, the full variable domain is GAGVSQSPRYKVTKRGQDVALRCDPISGHVSLYWYRQALGQGPEFLTYFNYEAQQDKSGLPNDRFSAERPEGSISTLTIQRTEQRDSAMYRCASSLGLAVNEQFFGPGTRLTVL.

This clonotype has at least ten counts. The chain couples TRBV7-2 to TRBJ1-2, with 8 bases lining up with TRBD1. The junction had 5 bases not matched to a gene; V was cut back by 1 base and J by 7 bases. CDR3 length: 14 residues. CDR1 is SGHTA and CDR2 is FQGNSA in the germline V gene. The CDR3 DNA follows: TGTGCCAGCAGCTTAGACGCGACAGGGGCTGGCTACACCTTC. Residues: CASSLDATGAGYTF.

The sample holds a few counts of this clonotype. This rearrangement joins TRBV11-2 to TRBJ2-1, with D perhaps TRBD2 (7 bases). CDR3 length equals 16 residues. Trimming removed 3 bases from V and 5 bases from J, with 17 bases in between. The germline V gene encodes CDR1 SGHAT and CDR2 FQNNGV. The CDR3 DNA reads TGTGCCAGCAGCTTGGTGCCGGGGGGCTGGGACAATGAGCAGTTCTTC. This gives the protein CASSLVPGGWDNEQFF. The whole variable domain, remainder taken from reference TRBV11-2 and TRBJ2-1, is EAGVAQSPRYKIIEKRQSVAFWCNPISGHATLYWYQQILGQGPKLLIQFQNNGVVDDSQLPKDRFSAERLKGVDSTLKIQPAKLEDSAVYLCASSLVPGGWDNEQFFGPGTRLTVL.

The table lists this clonotype with a few counts. The chain uses TRBV7-9 and TRBJ1-1; 7 positions match TRBD1. This CDR3 region has 16 residues. Germline V CDR1 and CDR2: SEHNR, FQNEAQ (reference sequence). J was trimmed by 0 bases and V by 5 bases; bases with no gene match: 9. CDR3 sequence (DNA): TGTGCCAGCAGCCCGACAGGGCCCCTTATGAACACTGAAGCTTTCTTT. It is translated as CASSPTGPLMNTEAFF.

This clonotype was seen a few times. The chain couples TRBV7-9 to TRBJ1-2; no firm D call. Germline V lookup: CDR1 SEHNR, CDR2 FQNEAQ (reference sequence). V was trimmed by 1 base and J by 9 bases, leaving 15 bases between them. This CDR3 contains 14 residues. The CDR3 loop is CASSLDGAETSYTF. The CDR3, as DNA: TGTGCCAGCAGCTTAGACGGTGCCGAAACCAGCTACACCTTC.

This chain links TRBV5-1 with TRBJ1-5; D is ambiguous. The V end was cut by 3 bases, the J end by 6 bases, with 10 bases between. CDR1 is SGHRS and CDR2 is YFSETQ in the germline V gene. This CDR3 has 13 residues. CDR3 in amino acids: CASSSGPGQPQHF. CDR3 coding DNA: TGCGCCAGCAGCTCCGGACCGGGTCAGCCCCAGCATTTT.

The V and J genes are TRBV7-9 and TRBJ2-7, with D unclear. There are 17 residues in the CDR3. From germline, CDR1 is SEHNR and CDR2 FQNEAQ (reference sequence). V lost 4 bases and J lost 1, with 20 bases in between. The CDR3: CASSSDVADRGSYEQYF. In DNA form, the CDR3 reads TGTGCCAGCAGCTCTGACGTGGCGGACCGCGGATCCTACGAGCAGTACTTC.

The V and J genes are TRBV29-1 and TRBJ2-3; 11 nucleotides match TRBD1. Germline-derived CDR1 and CDR2 are SQVTM and ANQGSEA. CDR3 length equals 12 residues. CDR3 amino acids: CSGTGGTDTQYF. The CDR3 coding sequence is TGCAGTGGGACAGGGGGAACAGATACGCAGTATTTT.

J is TRBJ2-5 and V is TRBV12-3 or TRBV12-4; possible D gene TRBD1, 6 bases. CDR3 size: 15 residues. Trimming shortened V by 6 bases and J by 0 bases, and 14 bases separated the two germline ends. In nucleotides, the CDR3 is TGTGCCAGCAGCGCGGCAGGGGTATACCAAGAGACCCAGTACTTC. Translation gives CASSAAGVYQETQYF.

The rearrangement links TRBV20-1 to TRBJ2-6, with D hard to call. Germline CDR1 is DFQATT and CDR2 is SNEGSKA (reference sequence). This CDR3 spans 17 amino acids. V was clipped by 3 bases and J by 0 bases, with 15 bases between them. DNA for the CDR3: TGCAGTGCTAGGGCCCGCTCAAGGAGCTCTGGGGCCAACGTCCTGACTTTC. Translation gives CSARARSRSSGANVLTF.